Here is one TCR beta chain with its context. Its antigen is not identified. This entry is derived from a study of cytomegalovirus exposure and HLA in healthy donors. The CDR3 runs 13 residues. Germline V CDR1 and CDR2: WSHSY, SAAADI. V was pared by 6 bases and J by 5 bases, with 11 bases between. The PCR was carried out with 60 Vbeta primers and 13 Jbeta primers. Sequenced by immunoSEQ multiplex PCR; TCRdb stores in-frame clones only, minus some. The sample lists over 150,000 clones, around 64% occurring once. Study-wide findings and caveats: Analyzed later, most CMV-associated TCR beta chains appeared HLA-restricted. In a later analysis, TCR association rates varied by HLA locus: DRB1 most, HLA-C fewest. Earlier results showed most TCR beta V segments being productive about 90% or about 30% of the time.

Sequencing input: PBMCs. This clonotype originated in a woman aged 25 to 39 in good health and CMV-seronegative. This chain connects TRBV10-2 to TRBJ1-5; no clear D. CDR3 bases: TGCGCCAGCAGCTCGGGGTCGGATCAGCCCCAGCATTTT. Protein sequence: CASSSGSDQPQHF.